This TCR beta chain was captured in a study of T-cell memory formation after mild COVID-19. Study-wide points: Clones that contracted from day 15 to 85 had balanced CD4/CD8; later expanders were CD4+ biased. Whether day 37 second-wave clones are SARS-CoV-2-specific was not confirmed.

A remark on this clonotype: Its specificity is unknown.

TCRdb ran MiXCR on the 5' RACE reads and lists one entry per CDR3 protein. This sample has roughly 150,000 distinct CDR3 sequences, with 10% to 15% found just once. Trimming removed 5 bases from V and 1 base from J; junction bases left unmatched: 7. The CDR3 is made up of 15 amino acids. CDR1 is SEHNR, CDR2 FQNEAQ, per germline (reference sequence). Sequenced sample: PBMCs or a T cell subset sorted from them (not recorded which). The TCR was taken from a man in his late teens or twenties who had mild COVID-19 (a few samples of this study predate the infection). Cell type and time point are not known. The V gene is TRBV7-9, the J gene TRBJ1-1; 7 positions agree with TRBD1. DNA for the CDR3: TGTGCCAGCAGCCTGGACAGGATGGGGAACACTGAAGCTTTCTTT. It specifies CASSLDRMGNTEAFF.